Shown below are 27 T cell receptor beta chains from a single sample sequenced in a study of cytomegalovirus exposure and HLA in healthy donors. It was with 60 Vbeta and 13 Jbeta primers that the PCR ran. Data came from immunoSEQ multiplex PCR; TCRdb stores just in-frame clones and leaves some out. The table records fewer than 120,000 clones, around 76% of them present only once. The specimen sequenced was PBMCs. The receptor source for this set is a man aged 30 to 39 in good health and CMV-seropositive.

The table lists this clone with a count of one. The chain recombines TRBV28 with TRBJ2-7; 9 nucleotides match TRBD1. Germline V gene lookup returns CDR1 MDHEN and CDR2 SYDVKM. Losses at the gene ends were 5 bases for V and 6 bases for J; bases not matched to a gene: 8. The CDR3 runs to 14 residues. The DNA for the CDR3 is TGTGCCAGCAGTCAGGGGGACAGGGTCACCGAGCAGTACTTC. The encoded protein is CASSQGDRVTEQYF.

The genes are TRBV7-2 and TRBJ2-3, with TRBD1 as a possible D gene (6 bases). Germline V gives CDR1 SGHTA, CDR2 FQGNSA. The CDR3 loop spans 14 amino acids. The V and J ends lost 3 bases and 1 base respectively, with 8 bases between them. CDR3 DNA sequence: TGTGCCAGCAGCTTCAAGGGGGGCACAGATACGCAGTATTTT. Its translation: CASSFKGGTDTQYF.

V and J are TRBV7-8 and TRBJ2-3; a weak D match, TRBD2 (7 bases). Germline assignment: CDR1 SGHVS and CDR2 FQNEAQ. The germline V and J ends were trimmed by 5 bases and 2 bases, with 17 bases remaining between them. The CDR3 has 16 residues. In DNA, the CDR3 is TGTGCCAGCAGCCCCGGGGGGCCGGAAAACACAGATACGCAGTATTTT. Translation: CASSPGGPENTDTQYF.

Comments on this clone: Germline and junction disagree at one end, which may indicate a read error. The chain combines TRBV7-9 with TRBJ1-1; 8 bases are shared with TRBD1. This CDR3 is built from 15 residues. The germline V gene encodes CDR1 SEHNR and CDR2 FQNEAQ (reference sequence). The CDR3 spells CSSSPPTGEATEAFF. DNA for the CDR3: TGTTCCAGCAGCCCCCCGACAGGGGAGGCCACTGAAGCTTTCTTT.

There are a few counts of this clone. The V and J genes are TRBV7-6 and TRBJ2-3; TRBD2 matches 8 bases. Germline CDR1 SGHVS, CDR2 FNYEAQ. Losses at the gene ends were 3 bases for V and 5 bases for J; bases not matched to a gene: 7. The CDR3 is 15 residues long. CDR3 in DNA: TGTGCCAGCAGCTTCGGGGCGGGGGGAGAAGATACGCAGTATTTT. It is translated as CASSFGAGGEDTQYF.

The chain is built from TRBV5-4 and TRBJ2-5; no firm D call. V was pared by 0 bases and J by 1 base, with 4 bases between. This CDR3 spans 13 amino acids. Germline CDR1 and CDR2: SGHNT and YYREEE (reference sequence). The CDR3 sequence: CASSLDLQETQYF. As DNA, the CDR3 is TGTGCCAGCAGCTTGGATCTCCAAGAGACCCAGTACTTC.

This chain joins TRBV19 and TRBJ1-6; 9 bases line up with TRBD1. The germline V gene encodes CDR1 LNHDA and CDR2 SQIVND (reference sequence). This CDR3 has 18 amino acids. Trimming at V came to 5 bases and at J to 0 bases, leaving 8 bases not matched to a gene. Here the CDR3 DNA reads TGTGCCAGTAGTTCCGGGACAGGGATCCCCTCCTATAATTCACCCCTCCACTTT. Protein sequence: CASSSGTGIPSYNSPLHF.

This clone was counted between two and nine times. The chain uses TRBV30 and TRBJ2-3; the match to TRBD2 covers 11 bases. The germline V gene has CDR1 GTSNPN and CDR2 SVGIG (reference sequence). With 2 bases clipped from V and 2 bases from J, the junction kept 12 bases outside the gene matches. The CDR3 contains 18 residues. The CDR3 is CAWSSLLGSGGVTDTQYF. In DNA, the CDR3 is TGTGCCTGGAGTAGCCTCCTCGGTAGCGGGGGGGTCACAGATACGCAGTATTTT. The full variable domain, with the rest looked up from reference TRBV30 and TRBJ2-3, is SQTIHQWPATLVQPVGSPLSLECTVEGTSNPNLYWYRQAAGRGLQLLFYSVGIGQISSEVPQNLSASRPQDRQFILSSKKLLLSDSGFYLCAWSSLLGSGGVTDTQYFGPGTRLTVL.

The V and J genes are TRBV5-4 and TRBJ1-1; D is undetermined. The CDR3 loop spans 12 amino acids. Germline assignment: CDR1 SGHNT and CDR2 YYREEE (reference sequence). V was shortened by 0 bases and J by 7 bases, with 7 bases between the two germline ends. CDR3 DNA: TGTGCCAGCAGCTTGGATCCAGATGAAGCTTTCTTT. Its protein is CASSLDPDEAFF. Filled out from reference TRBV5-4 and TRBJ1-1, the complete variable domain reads ETGVTQSPTHLIKTRGQQVTLRCSSQSGHNTVSWYQQALGQGPQFIFQYYREEENGRGNFPPRFSGLQFPNYSSELNVNALELDDSALYLCASSLDPDEAFFGQGTRLTVV.

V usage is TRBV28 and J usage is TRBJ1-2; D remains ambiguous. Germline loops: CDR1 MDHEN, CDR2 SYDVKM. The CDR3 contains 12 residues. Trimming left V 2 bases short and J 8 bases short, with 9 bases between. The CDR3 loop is CASSLALEGYTF. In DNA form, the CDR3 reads TGTGCCAGCAGTTTAGCCCTAGAAGGCTACACCTTC.

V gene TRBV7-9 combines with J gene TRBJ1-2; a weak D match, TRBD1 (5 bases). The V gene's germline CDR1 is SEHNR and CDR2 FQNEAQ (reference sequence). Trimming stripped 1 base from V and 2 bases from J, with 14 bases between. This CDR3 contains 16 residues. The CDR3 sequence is CASSLDRQTPNYGYTF. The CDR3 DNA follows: TGTGCCAGCAGCTTAGACCGACAGACCCCAAACTATGGCTACACCTTC.

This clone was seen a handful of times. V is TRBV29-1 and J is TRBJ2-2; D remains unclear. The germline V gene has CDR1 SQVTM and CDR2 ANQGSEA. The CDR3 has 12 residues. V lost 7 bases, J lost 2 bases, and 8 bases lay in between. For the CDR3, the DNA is TGCAGCGCTAAAGCAAACACCGGGGAGCTGTTTTTT. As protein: CSAKANTGELFF.

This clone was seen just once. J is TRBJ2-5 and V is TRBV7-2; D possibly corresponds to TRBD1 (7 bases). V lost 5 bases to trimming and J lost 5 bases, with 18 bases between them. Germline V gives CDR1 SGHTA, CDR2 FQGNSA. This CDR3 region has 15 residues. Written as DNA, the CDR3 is TGTGCCAGCAGCGGGGGACTGACAGGGCGGGAGACCCAGTACTTC. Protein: CASSGGLTGRETQYF.

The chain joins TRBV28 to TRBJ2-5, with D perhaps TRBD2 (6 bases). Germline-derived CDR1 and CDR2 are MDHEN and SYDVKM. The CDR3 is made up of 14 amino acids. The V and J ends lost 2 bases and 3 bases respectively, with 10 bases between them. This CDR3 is CASSLAGPEETQYF. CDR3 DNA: TGTGCCAGCAGTTTAGCGGGGCCCGAAGAGACCCAGTACTTC.

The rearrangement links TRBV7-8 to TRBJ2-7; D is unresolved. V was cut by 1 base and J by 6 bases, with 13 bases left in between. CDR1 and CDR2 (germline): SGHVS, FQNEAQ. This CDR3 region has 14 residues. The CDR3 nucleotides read TGTGCCAGCAGCTTAGGTGGAACCTCGGGCGAGCAGTACTTC. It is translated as CASSLGGTSGEQYF.

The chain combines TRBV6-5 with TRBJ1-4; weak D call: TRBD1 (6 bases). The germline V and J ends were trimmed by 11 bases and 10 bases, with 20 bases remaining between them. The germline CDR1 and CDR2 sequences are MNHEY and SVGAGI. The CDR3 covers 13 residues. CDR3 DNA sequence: TGTGCCGCCCGGGCAGGGGAAGGGAGAAAACTGTTTTTT. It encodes CAARAGEGRKLFF.

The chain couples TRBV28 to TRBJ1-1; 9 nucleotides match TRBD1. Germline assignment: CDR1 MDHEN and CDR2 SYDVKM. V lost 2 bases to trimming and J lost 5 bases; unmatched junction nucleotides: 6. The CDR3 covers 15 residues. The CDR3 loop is CASSLRDRDGTEAFF. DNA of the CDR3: TGTGCCAGCAGTTTACGGGACAGGGACGGGACTGAAGCTTTCTTT.

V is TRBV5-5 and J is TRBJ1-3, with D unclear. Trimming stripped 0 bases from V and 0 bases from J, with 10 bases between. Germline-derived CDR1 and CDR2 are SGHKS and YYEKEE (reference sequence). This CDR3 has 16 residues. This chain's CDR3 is CASSLVEASSGNTIYF. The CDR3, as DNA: TGTGCCAGCAGCTTGGTGGAGGCCTCCTCTGGAAACACCATATATTTT.

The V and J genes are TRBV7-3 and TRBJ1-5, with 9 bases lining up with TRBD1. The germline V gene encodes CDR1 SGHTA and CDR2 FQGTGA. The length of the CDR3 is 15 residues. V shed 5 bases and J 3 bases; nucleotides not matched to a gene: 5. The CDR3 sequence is CASSLTGGTNQPQHF. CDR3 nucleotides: TGTGCCAGCAGCCTGACAGGGGGTACCAATCAGCCCCAGCATTTT.

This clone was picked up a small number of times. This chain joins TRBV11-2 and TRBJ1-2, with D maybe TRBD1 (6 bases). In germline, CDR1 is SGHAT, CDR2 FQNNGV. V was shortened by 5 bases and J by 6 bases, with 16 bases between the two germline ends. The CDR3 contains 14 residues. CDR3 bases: TGTGCCAGCAGCGGATGGACAGTTCAGGATGGCTACACCTTC. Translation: CASSGWTVQDGYTF. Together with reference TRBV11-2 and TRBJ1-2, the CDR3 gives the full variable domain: EAGVAQSPRYKIIEKRQSVAFWCNPISGHATLYWYQQILGQGPKLLIQFQNNGVVDDSQLPKDRFSAERLKGVDSTLKIQPAKLEDSAVYLCASSGWTVQDGYTFGSGTRLTVV.

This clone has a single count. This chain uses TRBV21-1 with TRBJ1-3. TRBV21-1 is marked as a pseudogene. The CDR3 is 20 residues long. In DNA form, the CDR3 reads TGTGCCAGCAGCTCCCTGGGGATAAAGGACTCCGCGGACTCTGGAAACACCATATATTTT. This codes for CASSSLGIKDSADSGNTIYF.

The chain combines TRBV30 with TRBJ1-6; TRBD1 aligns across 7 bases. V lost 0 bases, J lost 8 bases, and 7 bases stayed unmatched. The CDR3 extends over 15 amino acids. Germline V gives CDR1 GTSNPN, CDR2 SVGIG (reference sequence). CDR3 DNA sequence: TGTGCCTGGAGTGTACTGGACAGGACCTATTCACCCCTCCACTTT. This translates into CAWSVLDRTYSPLHF. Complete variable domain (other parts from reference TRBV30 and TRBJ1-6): SQTIHQWPATLVQPVGSPLSLECTVEGTSNPNLYWYRQAAGRGLQLLFYSVGIGQISSEVPQNLSASRPQDRQFILSSKKLLLSDSGFYLCAWSVLDRTYSPLHFGNGTRLTVT.

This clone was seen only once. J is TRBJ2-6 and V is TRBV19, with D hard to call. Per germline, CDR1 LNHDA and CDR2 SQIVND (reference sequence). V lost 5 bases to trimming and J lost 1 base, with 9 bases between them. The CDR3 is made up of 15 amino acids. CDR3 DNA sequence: TGTGCCAGTAGTCGGTCCACTTCTGGGGCCAACGTCCTGACTTTC. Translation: CASSRSTSGANVLTF.

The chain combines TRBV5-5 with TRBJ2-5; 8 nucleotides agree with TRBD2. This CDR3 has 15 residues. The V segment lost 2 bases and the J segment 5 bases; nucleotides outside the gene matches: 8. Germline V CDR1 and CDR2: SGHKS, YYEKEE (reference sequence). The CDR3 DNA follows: TGTGCCAGCAGCTTCCTACGGGGGGGCACGGAGACCCAGTACTTC. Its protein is CASSFLRGGTETQYF.

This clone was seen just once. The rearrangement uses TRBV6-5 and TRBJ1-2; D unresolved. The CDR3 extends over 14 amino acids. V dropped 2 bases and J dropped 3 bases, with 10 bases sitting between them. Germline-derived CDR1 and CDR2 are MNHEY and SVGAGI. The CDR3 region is CASSYSVVDYGYTF. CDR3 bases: TGTGCCAGCAGTTACAGTGTGGTAGACTATGGCTACACCTTC.

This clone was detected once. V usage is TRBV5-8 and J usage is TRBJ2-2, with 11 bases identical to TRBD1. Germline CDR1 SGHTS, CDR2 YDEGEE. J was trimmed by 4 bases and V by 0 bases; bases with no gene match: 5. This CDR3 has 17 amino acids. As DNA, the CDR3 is TGTGCCAGCAGCTTGGCCGGGACAGGGGGATTCACCGGGGAGCTGTTTTTT. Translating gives CASSLAGTGGFTGELFF.

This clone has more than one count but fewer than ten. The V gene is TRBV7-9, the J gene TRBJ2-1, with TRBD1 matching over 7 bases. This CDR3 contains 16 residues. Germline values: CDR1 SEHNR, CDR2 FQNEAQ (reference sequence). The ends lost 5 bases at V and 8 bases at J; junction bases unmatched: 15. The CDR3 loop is CASSPKAKDRVYEQFF. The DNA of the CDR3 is TGTGCCAGCAGCCCGAAGGCCAAAGACAGGGTCTATGAGCAGTTCTTC. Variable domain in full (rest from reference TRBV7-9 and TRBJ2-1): DTGVSQNPRHKITKRGQNVTFRCDPISEHNRLYWYRQTLGQGPEFLTYFQNEAQLEKSRLLSDRFSAERPKGSFSTLEIQRTEQGDSAMYLCASSPKAKDRVYEQFFGPGTRLTVL.